Following are 12 T cell receptor beta chains from one sample sequenced in a study of blood T cell repertoires in COVID-19. Profiling relied on immunoSEQ multiplex PCR, and the TCRdb table lists in-frame clones only, not all of them. The sample carries about 18,000 clones, 70% to 90% recorded once. Sequenced sample: peripheral blood. These receptors originate from a human donor in a cohort sampled during active COVID-19.

The chain couples TRBV4-2 to TRBJ1-1; D may be TRBD1 (6 bases). The V gene's germline CDR1 is LGHNA and CDR2 YNFKEQ. The CDR3 extends over 16 amino acids. Trimming cost V 3 bases and J 5 bases, with 19 bases left between them. The CDR3 DNA reads TGTGCCAGCAGCCAGGCCCGACAGGCCCCGGAGACTGAAGCTTTCTTT. Its translation is CASSQARQAPETEAFF.

The CDR3 DNA follows: TGTGCCAGCAGTTTAACGCCCGACAGGGGGCGAAGGTATGGCTACACCTTC. Encoded protein: CASSLTPDRGRRYGYTF. The chain carries TRBV27 and TRBJ1-2, with 10 bases fitting TRBD1. CDR1 and CDR2 (germline): MNHEY, SMNVEV (reference sequence). With V trimmed by 2 bases and J by 5 bases, 11 bases remained unmatched. This CDR3 comprises 17 residues.

The V call is TRBV21-1, the J call TRBJ2-5; TRBD2 is the table's D call and was not checked against the DNA. TRBV21-1 is given as a pseudogene. The CDR3 contains 16 residues. In DNA form, the CDR3 reads TGTGCCAGCAGCAGGTGGATAGCTACATTCTCTGAGACCCAGTACTTC. It codes for CASSRWIATFSETQYF.

This chain joins TRBV3-1 (or the pseudogene TRBV3-2) and TRBJ1-1, with 9 bases lining up with TRBD1. The germline V gene encodes CDR1 LGHDT and CDR2 YNNKEL (reference sequence). CDR3 length: 14 amino acids. V was pared by 2 bases and J by 5 bases, with 3 bases of the junction left unmatched. The CDR3 sequence is CASSQRTGDTEAFF. The CDR3 nucleotides are TGTGCCAGCAGCCAACGGACAGGGGATACTGAAGCTTTCTTT.

The chain joins TRBV19 to TRBJ1-1; TRBD1 aligns across 8 bases. The CDR3 totals 15 residues. V was clipped by 5 bases and J by 5 bases; unmatched bases: 10. CDR1 LNHDA and CDR2 SQIVND come from the germline V gene (reference sequence). The CDR3 DNA is TGTGCCAGTAGTTTTGGACAGGGTGTGGAGACTGAAGCTTTCTTT. This gives the protein CASSFGQGVETEAFF.

The chain joins TRBV23-1 to TRBJ1-2; unclear D gene. TRBV23-1 is designated an ORF whose function remains uncertain. The CDR3 has 14 residues. V lost 0 bases, J lost 6 bases, and 11 bases lay in between. This CDR3 is CASSQSLMGDGYTF. CDR3 nucleotide sequence: TGCGCCAGCAGTCAATCTTTAATGGGAGATGGCTACACCTTC.

The CDR3 loop is CASSLRGDTQYF. The CDR3 nucleotides read TGTGCCAGCAGCCTGAGGGGGGATACGCAGTATTTT. The chain links TRBV4-2 to TRBJ2-3; D is perhaps TRBD1 (6 bases). CDR1 and CDR2 (germline): LGHNA, YNFKEQ. The CDR3 loop spans 12 amino acids. The V end lost 4 bases, the J end lost 6 bases, and 8 bases lay between the germline ends.

The chain couples TRBV19 to TRBJ2-3, with TRBD1 matching 7 bases. V dropped 4 bases and J dropped 4; count of bases not matched to a gene: 5. CDR3 size: 14 residues. Per the germline V gene, CDR1 is LNHDA and CDR2 is SQIVND (reference sequence). CDR3 nucleotide sequence: TGTGCCAGTAGTAAAGGGGGCGAGTCAGATACGCAGTATTTT. It translates to CASSKGGESDTQYF.

The chain links TRBV15 to TRBJ2-3; 7 nucleotides align to TRBD1. CDR1 is LNHNV and CDR2 is YYDKDF in the germline V gene (reference sequence). The length of the CDR3 is 15 residues. V trimming: 3 bases; J trimming: 6 bases; junction bases outside the gene matches: 9. CDR3 DNA sequence: TGTGCCACCAGCAGTATACTTACAGGGGTGGATACGCAGTATTTT. Amino acid sequence: CATSSILTGVDTQYF.

The chain couples TRBV5-4 to TRBJ2-3, with TRBD2 as a possible D gene (7 bases). The germline V gene encodes CDR1 SGHNT and CDR2 YYREEE (reference sequence). The CDR3 extends over 15 amino acids. Between the trimmed V and J ends, which lost 5 bases and 3 bases, there was a span of 16 bases. DNA of the CDR3: TGTGCCAGCAGTCCTGGGGGGGGGCGGACAGATACGCAGTATTTT. Its translation: CASSPGGGRTDTQYF.

This chain joins TRBV13 and TRBJ2-2, with 7 nucleotides matching TRBD1. The CDR3 has 15 residues. Germline V lookup: CDR1 PRHDT, CDR2 FYEKMQ (reference sequence). The J segment lost 0 bases and the V segment lost 5 bases, leaving 3 bases of the junction unmatched. The CDR3 sequence: CASSLRGSNTGELFF. CDR3 DNA: TGTGCCAGCAGCCTCAGGGGGTCGAACACCGGGGAGCTGTTTTTT.

The chain links TRBV19 to TRBJ2-1; TRBD2 matches at 16 bases. Trimming removed 6 bases from V and 2 bases from J; junction bases left unmatched: 10. The CDR3 runs 19 residues. Germline lookup yields CDR1 LNHDA and CDR2 SQIVND (reference sequence). In DNA, the CDR3 is TGTGCCAGTAGCCCGGGACTAGCGGGGGGGGACGACCCCTACAATGAGCAGTTCTTC. Translation: CASSPGLAGGDDPYNEQFF.